Shown below are 24 T cell receptor beta chains from a single sample sequenced in a study of shared clonotypes between healthy human individuals. Here immunoSEQ multiplex PCR was the method, and the copy in TCRdb shows in-frame clones only, minus some. The sample records 2 million or so clones, 90% to 95% being singletons. Sequenced input: naive CD4+ T cells sorted from blood. Indicated subset: CD45RA+ positively selected. The receptors were gathered from a man aged 18-30 years in good health.

This rearrangement joins TRBV5-1 to TRBJ1-6, with TRBD1 matching over 8 bases. CDR1 and CDR2 (germline): SGHRS, YFSETQ. This CDR3 spans 16 amino acids. V lost 5 bases to trimming and J lost 9 bases; unmatched junction nucleotides: 13. In nucleotides, the CDR3 is TGCGCCAGCAGAGGGGTGACAGGGGCGTTTGGTTCACCCCTCCACTTT. The encoded protein is CASRGVTGAFGSPLHF.

The chain links TRBV28 to TRBJ1-4; TRBD1 matches 7 bases. Trimming at V came to 8 bases and at J to 3 bases, leaving 6 bases not matched to a gene. The CDR3 extends over 14 amino acids. In germline, CDR1 is MDHEN, CDR2 SYDVKM. This chain's CDR3 is CASAPGGSNEKLFF. CDR3 DNA: TGTGCCAGCGCCCCAGGGGGGTCTAATGAAAAACTGTTTTTT.

Concerning this clone itself: This sequence may be a read error, since a much larger clone differs from it by one base. The genes are TRBV29-1 and TRBJ1-2; 8 nucleotides line up with TRBD1. The germline CDR1 and CDR2 sequences are SQVTM and ANQGSEA. The CDR3 consists of 13 residues. V lost 4 bases and J lost 4; bases outside the gene matches: 5. CDR3 in amino acids: CSVGGQVGYGYTF. In DNA, the CDR3 is TGCAGCGTTGGGGGACAGGTGGGCTATGGCTACACCTTC.

The V gene is TRBV6-5, the J gene TRBJ1-4; D perhaps matches TRBD1 (6 bases). CDR1 and CDR2 (germline): MNHEY, SVGAGI. CDR3 length equals 15 residues. V lost 6 bases and J lost 4, with 15 bases in between. The CDR3 bases are TGTGCCAGCAGCCCAAGACAGGTTCTTAATGAAAAACTGTTTTTT. Translation gives CASSPRQVLNEKLFF.

The chain combines TRBV6-1 with TRBJ2-7, with 7 bases lining up with TRBD1. The CDR3 extends over 15 amino acids. The V gene's germline CDR1 is MNHNS and CDR2 SASEGT. V shed 6 bases and J 3 bases; nucleotides not matched to a gene: 11. The CDR3 DNA is TGTGCCAGCAGGGGTGGTATAGGGGGCCACTACGAGCAGTACTTC. Protein: CASRGGIGGHYEQYF.

The rearrangement joins TRBV7-6 to TRBJ2-3; no firm D call. The CDR3 contains 12 residues. Trimming cost V 0 bases and J 5 bases, with 3 bases left between them. Germline V gene data show CDR1 as SGHVS and CDR2 as FNYEAQ. The CDR3: CASSLAVDTQYF. Written as DNA, the CDR3 is TGTGCCAGCAGCTTAGCGGTAGATACGCAGTATTTT.

The chain combines TRBV4-1 with TRBJ2-3; tentatively, D is TRBD2 (5 bases). The CDR3 contains 16 residues. The V gene's germline CDR1 is MGHRA and CDR2 YSYEKL. Trimming pared 0 bases from V and 0 bases from J, leaving 10 bases between. The CDR3 is CASSQEAADSTDTQYF. The DNA of the CDR3 is TGCGCCAGCAGCCAAGAAGCGGCCGATAGCACAGATACGCAGTATTTT.

As to this clone: Without the conserved terminal phenylalanine or tryptophan, this CDR3 likely stems from a read error. No DNA is shown, since the ends of the CDR3 on it are uncertain; the CDR3 is the one TCRdb lists. The chain uses TRBV5-4 and TRBJ1-6. The germline CDR1 and CDR2 sequences are SGHNT and YYREEE (reference sequence). 13 amino acids form the CDR3, both terminal residues included. CDR3 amino acids: CASSFFDHRDWQC.

In this sample, this clone turned up once. In the same sample, other DNA sequences code for this CDR3. V and J are TRBV9 and TRBJ2-2, with D unclear. This CDR3 has 12 residues. The V end was cut by 0 bases, the J end by 8 bases, with 5 bases between. In germline, CDR1 is SGDLS, CDR2 YYNGEE. For the CDR3, the DNA is TGTGCCAGCAGCGTAGGTGGGGGGGAGCTGTTTTTT. Translating gives CASSVGGGELFF.

This clone was recorded once. The J gene is TRBJ1-1, the V gene TRBV5-6; TRBD1 aligns across 10 bases. This CDR3 is built from 16 residues. V gave up 4 bases and J gave up 1 base; unmatched junction bases: 7. Germline V gene data show CDR1 as SGHDT and CDR2 as YYEEEE. In nucleotides, the CDR3 is TGTGCCAGCAGCCCGTGGACAGGGGGGACGAACACTGAAGCTTTCTTT. This sequence encodes CASSPWTGGTNTEAFF. Supplemented by reference TRBV5-6 and TRBJ1-1, the full variable domain reads DAGVTQSPTHLIKTRGQQVTLRCSPKSGHDTVSWYQQALGQGPQFIFQYYEEEERQRGNFPDRFSGHQFPNYSSELNVNALLLGDSALYLCASSPWTGGTNTEAFFGQGTRLTVV.

V usage is TRBV6-1 and J usage is TRBJ1-6, with 7 nucleotides matching TRBD1. Germline-derived CDR1 and CDR2 are MNHNS and SASEGT. Losses at the gene ends were 7 bases for V and 4 bases for J; bases not matched to a gene: 7. The CDR3 length is 15 residues. The CDR3 reads CASIDRVGYNSPLHF. DNA for the CDR3: TGTGCCAGCATTGACAGGGTGGGATATAATTCACCCCTCCACTTT.

This clone occurred once. The V and J genes are TRBV18 and TRBJ2-7, with TRBD2 as a possible D gene (6 bases). The CDR3 has 13 residues. Per germline, CDR1 KGHSH and CDR2 LQKENI. The V and J ends lost 3 bases and 6 bases respectively, with 12 bases between them. This CDR3 reads CASSPSGMVEQYF. In nucleotides, the CDR3 is TGTGCCAGCTCACCTAGCGGAATGGTCGAGCAGTACTTC.

The chain joins TRBV27 to TRBJ2-3, with 8 bases fitting TRBD2. The V gene end was trimmed by 0 bases and the J gene end by 4 bases; junction bases not matched to a gene: 9. There are 17 residues in the CDR3. Germline loops: CDR1 MNHEY, CDR2 SMNVEV (reference sequence). In DNA, the CDR3 is TGTGCCAGCAGTTTATCTGGGACTAGTTGGATTGCAGATACGCAGTATTTT. Its protein is CASSLSGTSWIADTQYF.

The V gene is TRBV23-1, the J gene TRBJ1-2, with D unresolved. TRBV23-1 is known as an ORF, though its function is uncertain. V lost 3 bases to trimming and J lost 4 bases, with 21 bases between them. The CDR3 loop spans 17 amino acids. The CDR3 reads CASSHPPTRLGFYGYTF. The CDR3 DNA sequence: TGCGCCAGCAGTCACCCTCCCACCCGGTTGGGGTTCTATGGCTACACCTTC.

This clone was recorded at least ten times. This chain uses TRBV7-8 with TRBJ1-6, with unresolved D. This CDR3 contains 13 residues. Germline CDR1 SGHVS, CDR2 FQNEAQ. V shed 5 bases and J shed 7 bases, with 9 bases lying between them. CDR3 sequence: CASSPLLNSPLHF. The CDR3 DNA reads as TGTGCCAGCAGCCCTCTTCTAAATTCACCCCTCCACTTT.

The gene calls are TRBV30 and TRBJ1-2; no clear D gene. Germline CDR1 reads GTSNPN; CDR2 reads SVGIG (reference sequence). CDR3 length: 13 residues. Between the trimmed V and J ends, which lost 3 bases and 5 bases, there was a span of 13 bases. CDR3 in amino acids: CAWRSRERYGYTF. The DNA of the CDR3 is TGTGCCTGGAGAAGCCGGGAAAGGTATGGCTACACCTTC.

The chain recombines TRBV7-9 with TRBJ2-5; 9 bases map to TRBD1. The J segment lost 2 bases and the V segment lost 5 bases, leaving 6 bases of the junction unmatched. CDR3 length: 15 residues. Per the germline V gene, CDR1 is SEHNR and CDR2 is FQNEAQ (reference sequence). The CDR3 loop reads CASSRTGVGQETQYF. CDR3 nucleotides: TGTGCCAGCAGCCGGACAGGGGTAGGACAAGAGACCCAGTACTTC.

The gene calls are TRBV10-3 and TRBJ2-2; D is ambiguous. CDR1 and CDR2 (germline): ENHRY, SYGVKD. Trimming removed 6 bases at V and 3 bases at J, with 5 bases between. The CDR3 has 12 amino acids. The CDR3 loop is CAIRVYTGELFF. For the CDR3, the DNA is TGTGCCATCAGAGTATACACCGGGGAGCTGTTTTTT.

The V and J genes are TRBV9 and TRBJ2-1, with D possibly called TRBD1 or TRBD2 (7 bases each). Germline CDR1 reads SGDLS; CDR2 reads YYNGEE. Trimming stripped 3 bases from V and 5 bases from J, with 18 bases between. This CDR3 comprises 16 residues. The CDR3 protein is CASSGRGASGNNEQFF. The CDR3 DNA reads TGTGCCAGCAGCGGCAGGGGGGCTAGCGGTAACAATGAGCAGTTCTTC.

The chain is built from TRBV19 and TRBJ1-6; D is ambiguous. CDR3 length equals 13 residues. The V gene's germline CDR1 is LNHDA and CDR2 SQIVND (reference sequence). V was shortened by 3 bases and J by 7 bases, with 7 bases between the two germline ends. CDR3 sequence reads: CASSMDRNSPLHF. The DNA of the CDR3 is TGTGCCAGTAGTATGGACCGAAATTCACCCCTCCACTTT.

Points on this clone: A much more abundant neighbour one base away suggests this may be a read error. The rearrangement joins TRBV27 to TRBJ2-7, with D uncertain. V was shortened by 7 bases and J by 3 bases, with 1 base between the two germline ends. CDR1 and CDR2 from the germline V gene are MNHEY and SMNVEV (reference sequence). This CDR3 comprises 9 residues. CDR3 residues: CASIYEQYF. CDR3 nucleotide sequence: TGTGCCAGCATCTACGAGCAGTACTTC.

The chain uses TRBV10-1 and TRBJ2-7; TRBD1 agrees at 12 bases. Germline loops: CDR1 WNHNN, CDR2 SYGVQD (reference sequence). The trim removed 5 bases at V and 6 bases at J, leaving 5 bases unmatched. The CDR3 loop spans 14 amino acids. The CDR3 loop reads CASSPGTGGSEQYF. CDR3 coding DNA: TGCGCCAGCAGTCCTGGGACAGGGGGCAGCGAGCAGTACTTC.

The chain carries TRBV30 and TRBJ2-7; 11 bases match TRBD2. Unmatched junction bases numbered 9, after V lost 0 bases and J lost 5 bases. The CDR3 is 16 amino acids. Germline lookup yields CDR1 GTSNPN and CDR2 SVGIG (reference sequence). CDR3 DNA sequence: TGTGCCTGGAGTGTACTAGCGGGAGCGAGCGTCAACGAGCAGTACTTC. Protein product: CAWSVLAGASVNEQYF.

Comment on this clone: The sample carries other DNA sequences with the same CDR3. J is TRBJ2-7 and V is TRBV27; D is unresolved. Germline lookup yields CDR1 MNHEY and CDR2 SMNVEV (reference sequence). Trimming cost V 0 bases and J 0 bases, with 9 bases left between them. The CDR3 contains 15 residues. The CDR3 protein is CASSLSSGSSYEQYF. The DNA of the CDR3 is TGTGCCAGCAGTTTATCGTCAGGCAGCTCCTACGAGCAGTACTTC.